One T cell receptor beta chain is described in this entry. TCRdb recomputed calls from the reads with MiXCR, one row per CDR3 protein. The data hold a few hundred thousand distinct CDR3 sequences, with about a sixth observed a single time. These data originate in a study of T cell repertoires in cytomegalovirus infection. This receptor was identified in a human donor in good health (CMV status not recorded). Some clones in this sample may be carry-over from other donors' samples. Sequencing used PBMCs.

CDR3 loop: CSANPGRNEKLFF. CDR3 nucleotides: TGCAGTGCTAACCCGGGACGGAATGAAAAACTGTTTTTT. This rearrangement joins TRBV20-1 to TRBJ1-4; a possible D gene is TRBD1 (5 bases). This CDR3 has 13 amino acids. V was cut by 4 bases and J by 5 bases, with 11 bases left in between. Germline CDR1 is DFQATT and CDR2 is SNEGSKA (reference sequence).